The source of this T cell receptor beta chain is a study of T-cell reconstitution after alpha-beta-depleted transplantation in children. Study-wide points: T-cell counts and diversity at one year following transplant were attributed mainly to newly produced T cells. Surviving recipient T cells and thymic progenitors produced the high day-60 TCRbeta diversity seen in some patients. The study reportedly traced alpha-beta T cells about two months after transplant to several hundred expanded graft clones.

Unique molecular identifiers were incorporated when the TCRbeta library was constructed. MiXCR, applied by TCRdb to the PCR reads, yields one record per CDR3 protein. The sample has fewer than 150,000 distinct CDR3 sequences, 20% to 25% seen once. V lost 0 bases and J 0 bases, leaving 8 bases between the germline ends. Germline-derived CDR1 and CDR2 are DFQATT and SNEGSKA (reference sequence). The CDR3 length is 15 residues. This clonotype has ten or more counts. The antigen remains undetermined. This TCR came from a male patient aged 2-9 years who had a stem cell transplant for chronic granulomatous disease, so the T cells may come from the graft donor. The chain uses TRBV20-1 and TRBJ1-4, with D unresolved. Sequenced material: PBMCs, mostly from graft donor cells, taken 180 days after TCRalphabeta/CD19-depleted stem cell transplant. The CDR3 DNA is TGCAGTGCTAGAGAAGGACGGCCAACTAATGAAAAACTGTTTTTT. This encodes CSAREGRPTNEKLFF.